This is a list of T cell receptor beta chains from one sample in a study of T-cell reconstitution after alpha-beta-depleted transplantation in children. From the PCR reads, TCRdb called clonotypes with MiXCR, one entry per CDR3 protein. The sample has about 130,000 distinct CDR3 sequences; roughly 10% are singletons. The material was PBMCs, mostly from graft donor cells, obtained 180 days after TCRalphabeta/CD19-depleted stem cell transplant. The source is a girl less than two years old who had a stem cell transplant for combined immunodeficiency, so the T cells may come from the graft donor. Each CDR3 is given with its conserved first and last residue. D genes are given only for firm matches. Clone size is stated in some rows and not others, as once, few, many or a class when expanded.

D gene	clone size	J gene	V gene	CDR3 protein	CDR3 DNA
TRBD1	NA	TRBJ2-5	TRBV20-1	CSPGRGPETQYF	TGCAGCCCGGGTAGGGGGCCAGAGACCCAGTACTTC
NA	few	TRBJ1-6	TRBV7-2	CASSLLGAVAGPGNSPLHF	TGTGCCAGCAGCTTATTGGGGGCGGTGGCAGGGCCGGGTAATTCACCCCTCCACTTT
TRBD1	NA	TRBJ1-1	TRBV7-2	CASSLLRGLGTEAFF	TGTGCCAGCAGCCTACTGAGGGGGCTAGGCACTGAAGCTTTCTTT
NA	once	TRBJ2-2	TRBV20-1	CSARPHTGDLNTRELFF	TGCAGTGCTAGACCCCACACCGGGGACCTCAACACCAGGGAGCTGTTTTTT
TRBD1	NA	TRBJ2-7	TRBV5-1	CASSWETGYEQYF	TGCGCCAGCAGCTGGGAGACAGGGTACGAGCAGTACTTC
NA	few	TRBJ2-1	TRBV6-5	CASSYGASEQFF	TGTGCCAGCAGTTACGGTGCTAGTGAGCAGTTCTTC
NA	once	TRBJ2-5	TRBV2	CASRKQGLRETQYF	TGTGCCAGCAGAAAACAGGGTTTACGAGAGACCCAGTACTTC
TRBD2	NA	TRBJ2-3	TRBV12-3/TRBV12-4	CASSLRLAVTDTQYF	TGTGCCAGCAGTCTCCGACTAGCGGTGACAGATACGCAGTATTTT
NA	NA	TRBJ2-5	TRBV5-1	CASSYSLEGQETQYF	TGCGCCAGCAGCTACTCCCTGGAGGGTCAAGAGACCCAGTACTTC
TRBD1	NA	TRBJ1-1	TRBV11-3	CASSPLEQGILGRVTEAFF	TGTGCCAGCAGCCCACTCGAACAGGGGATCCTAGGTAGGGTCACTGAAGCTTTCTTT
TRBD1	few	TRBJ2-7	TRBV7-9	CASSFARDRGYEQYF	TGTGCCAGCAGCTTTGCTCGGGACAGGGGTTACGAGCAGTACTTC
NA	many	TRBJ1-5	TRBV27	CASSLRGYSNQPQHF	TGTGCCAGCAGTTTAAGGGGCTATAGCAATCAGCCCCAGCATTTT
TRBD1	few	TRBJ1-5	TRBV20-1	CSATTGDQPQHF	TGCAGTGCCACCACAGGGGATCAGCCCCAGCATTTT
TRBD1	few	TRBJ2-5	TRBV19	CASSIQTGVATQYF	TGTGCCAGTAGTATTCAAACAGGGGTAGCGACCCAGTACTTC
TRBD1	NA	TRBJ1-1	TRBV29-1	CSVLQGAPEAFF	TGCAGCGTCCTACAGGGGGCCCCTGAAGCTTTCTTT
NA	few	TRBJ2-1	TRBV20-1	CSAGFGFF	TGCAGTGCTGGTTTCGGGTTCTTC
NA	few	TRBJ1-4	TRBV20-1	CSALNLHGTNEKLFF	TGCAGTGCCCTAAATCTTCACGGAACTAATGAAAAACTGTTTTTT
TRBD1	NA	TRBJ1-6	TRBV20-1	CSAGRETGGNSPLHF	TGCAGTGCAGGTCGAGAGACAGGGGGAAATTCACCCCTCCACTTT
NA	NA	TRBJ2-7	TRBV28	CASSRRLAVYEQYF	TGTGCCAGCAGTAGAAGGCTGGCGGTCTACGAGCAGTACTTC
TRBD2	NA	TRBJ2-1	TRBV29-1	CSSGDPSIGEQFF	TGCAGCAGCGGGGACCCCTCAATCGGTGAGCAGTTCTTC
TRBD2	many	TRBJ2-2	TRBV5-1	CASSLGGLAIALSGELFF	TGCGCCAGCAGCTTGGGAGGACTAGCTATAGCCTTGAGCGGGGAGCTGTTTTTT
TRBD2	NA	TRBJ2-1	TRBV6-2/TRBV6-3	CASSGWLAGRKNNEQFF	TGTGCCAGCAGTGGCTGGCTAGCGGGAAGGAAGAACAATGAGCAGTTCTTC
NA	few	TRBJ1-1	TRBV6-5	CASSYTWGLNTEAFF	TGTGCCAGCAGTTATACGTGGGGGTTGAACACTGAAGCTTTCTTT
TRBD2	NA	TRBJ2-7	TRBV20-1	CSARPTWGEGSYEQYF	TGCAGTGCTAGACCTACTTGGGGGGAGGGCTCCTACGAGCAGTACTTC
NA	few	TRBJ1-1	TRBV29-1	CSVERESTYTEAFF	TGCAGCGTTGAGAGGGAGAGTACCTACACTGAAGCTTTCTTT
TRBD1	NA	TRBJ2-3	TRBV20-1	CSASLDRGYADTQYF	TGCAGTGCTAGCCTAGACAGGGGGTATGCAGATACGCAGTATTTT